This T cell receptor beta chain originates from a study of T cells in Graves' hyperthyroidism and ophthalmopathy. Findings of the study overall: The model foresaw ophthalmopathy a median roughly 6 months prior to onset.

Uncontrolled infection, other autoimmune disease, pregnancy or lactation excluded patients. On the basis of clinical symptoms, serum thyroxine and TRAb, thyroid ultrasound and orbital computed tomography, diagnoses were made. Extraction of PBMCs used more than 8.5 ml of fresh peripheral blood. RNA transcripts were the template for amplifying TCR beta CDR3 regions. The HTBI primer set drove a first-round RT-PCR of the TCR CDR3. TCRdb recomputed calls from the multiplex PCR reads with MiXCR, one row per CDR3 protein. This table holds 300,000 to 450,000 distinct CDR3 sequences, roughly 20% found once. This clonotype was recorded many times. Its antigen is currently unknown. The sequencing input was blood. This TCR came from a woman in her thirties or forties with Graves' ophthalmopathy.

The CDR3 DNA sequence: TGTGCCAGCAGTTATGATAAGAGCAGGGCTTTCTTT. Translation gives CASSYDKSRAFF. The chain employs TRBV6-5 and TRBJ1-1; D is undetermined. Germline V lookup: CDR1 MNHEY, CDR2 SVGAGI. V lost 3 bases to trimming and J lost 11 bases, with 13 bases between them. This CDR3 contains 12 residues.